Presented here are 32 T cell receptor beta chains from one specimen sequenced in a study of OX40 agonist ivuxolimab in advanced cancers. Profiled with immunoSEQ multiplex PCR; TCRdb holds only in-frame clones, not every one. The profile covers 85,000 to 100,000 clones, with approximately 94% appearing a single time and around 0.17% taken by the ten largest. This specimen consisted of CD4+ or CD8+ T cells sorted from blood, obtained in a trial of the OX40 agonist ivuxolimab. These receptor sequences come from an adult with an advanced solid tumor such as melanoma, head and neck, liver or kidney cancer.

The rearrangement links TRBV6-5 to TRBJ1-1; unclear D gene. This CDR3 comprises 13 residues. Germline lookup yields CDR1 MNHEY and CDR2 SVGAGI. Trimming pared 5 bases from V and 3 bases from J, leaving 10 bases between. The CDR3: CASSPDRDTEAFF. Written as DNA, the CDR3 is TGTGCCAGCAGTCCCGACCGGGACACTGAAGCTTTCTTT.

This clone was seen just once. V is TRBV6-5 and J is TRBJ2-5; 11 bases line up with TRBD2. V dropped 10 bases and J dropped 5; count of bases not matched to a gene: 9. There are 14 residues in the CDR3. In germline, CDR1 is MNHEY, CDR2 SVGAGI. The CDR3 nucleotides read TGTGCCACGTCACTAGCGGGAGTCATTGAGACCCAGTACTTC. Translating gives CATSLAGVIETQYF.

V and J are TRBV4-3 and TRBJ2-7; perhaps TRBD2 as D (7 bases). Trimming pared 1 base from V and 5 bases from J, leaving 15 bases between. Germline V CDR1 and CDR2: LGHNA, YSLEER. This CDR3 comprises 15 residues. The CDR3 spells CASSQAVRGRNEQYF. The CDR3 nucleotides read TGCGCCAGCAGCCAAGCGGTGCGGGGGCGCAACGAGCAGTACTTC.

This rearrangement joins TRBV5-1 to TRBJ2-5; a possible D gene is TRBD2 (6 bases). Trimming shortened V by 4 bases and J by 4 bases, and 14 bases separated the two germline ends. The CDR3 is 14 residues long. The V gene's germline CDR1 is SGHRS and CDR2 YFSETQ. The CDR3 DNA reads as TGCGCCAGCAGCGTAGGTAACGGGGGAGAGACCCAGTACTTC. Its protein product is CASSVGNGGETQYF.

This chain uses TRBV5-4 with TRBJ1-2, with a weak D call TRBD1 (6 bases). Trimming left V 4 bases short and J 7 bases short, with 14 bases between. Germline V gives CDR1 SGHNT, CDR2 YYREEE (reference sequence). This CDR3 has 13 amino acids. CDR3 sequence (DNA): TGTGCCAGCAGCATACCTGGACAGCTTGGCTACACCTTC. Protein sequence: CASSIPGQLGYTF.

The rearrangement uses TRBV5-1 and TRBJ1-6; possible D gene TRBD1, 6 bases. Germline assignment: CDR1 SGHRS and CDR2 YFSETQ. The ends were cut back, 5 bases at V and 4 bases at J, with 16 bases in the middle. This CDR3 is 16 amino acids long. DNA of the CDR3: TGCGCCAGCAGTCGGCAGGGGCCGGAGTATAATTCACCCCTCCACTTT. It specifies CASSRQGPEYNSPLHF.

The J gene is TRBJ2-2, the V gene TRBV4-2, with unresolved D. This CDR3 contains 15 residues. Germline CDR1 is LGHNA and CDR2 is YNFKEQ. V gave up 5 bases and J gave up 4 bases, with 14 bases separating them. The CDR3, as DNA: TGTGCCAGCAGCGCGGTTTCTACCTTCACCGGGGAGCTGTTTTTT. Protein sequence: CASSAVSTFTGELFF.

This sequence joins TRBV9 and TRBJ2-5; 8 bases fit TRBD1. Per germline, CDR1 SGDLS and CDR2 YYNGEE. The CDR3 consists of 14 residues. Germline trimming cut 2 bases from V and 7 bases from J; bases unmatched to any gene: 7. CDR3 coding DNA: TGTGCCAGCAGCGTCGGGCAGGGGGCGGTGACCCAGTACTTC. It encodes CASSVGQGAVTQYF.

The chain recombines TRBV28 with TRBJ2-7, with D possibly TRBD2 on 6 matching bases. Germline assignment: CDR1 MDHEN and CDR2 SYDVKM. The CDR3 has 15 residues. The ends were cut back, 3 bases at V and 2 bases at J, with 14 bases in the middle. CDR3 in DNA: TGTGCCAGCAGTTTGGGGGGTGTTAGCCCCTACGAGCAGTACTTC. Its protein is CASSLGGVSPYEQYF.

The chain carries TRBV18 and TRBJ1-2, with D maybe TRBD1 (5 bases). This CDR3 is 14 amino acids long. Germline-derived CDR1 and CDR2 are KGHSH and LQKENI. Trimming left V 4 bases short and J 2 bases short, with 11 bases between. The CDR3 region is CASSRSQGNYGYTF. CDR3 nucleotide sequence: TGTGCCAGCTCACGGTCGCAGGGAAACTATGGCTACACCTTC.

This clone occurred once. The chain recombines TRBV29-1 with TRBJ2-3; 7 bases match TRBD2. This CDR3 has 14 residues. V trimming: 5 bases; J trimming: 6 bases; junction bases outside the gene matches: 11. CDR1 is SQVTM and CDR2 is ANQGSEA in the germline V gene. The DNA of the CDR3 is TGCAGCGTTTTCCTAGCGGTATCTTTTGATACGCAGTATTTT. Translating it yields CSVFLAVSFDTQYF.

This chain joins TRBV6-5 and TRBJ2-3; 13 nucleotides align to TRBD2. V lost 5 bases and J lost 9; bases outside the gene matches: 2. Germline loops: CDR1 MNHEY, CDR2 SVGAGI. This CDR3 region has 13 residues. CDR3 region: CASSRTSGGTQYF. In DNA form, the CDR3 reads TGTGCCAGCAGTCGGACTAGCGGGGGAACGCAGTATTTT.

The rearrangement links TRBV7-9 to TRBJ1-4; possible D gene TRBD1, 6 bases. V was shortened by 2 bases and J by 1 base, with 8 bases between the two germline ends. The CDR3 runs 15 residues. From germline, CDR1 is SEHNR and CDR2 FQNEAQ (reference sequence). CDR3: CASSLTQGTNEKLFF. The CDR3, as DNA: TGTGCCAGCAGCTTAACACAGGGAACTAATGAAAAACTGTTTTTT.

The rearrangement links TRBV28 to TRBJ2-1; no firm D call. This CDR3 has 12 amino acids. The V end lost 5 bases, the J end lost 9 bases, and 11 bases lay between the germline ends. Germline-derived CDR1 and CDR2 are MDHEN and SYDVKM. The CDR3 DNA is TGTGCCAGCAGTCCCCTAGTCAGTGAGCAGTTCTTC. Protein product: CASSPLVSEQFF.

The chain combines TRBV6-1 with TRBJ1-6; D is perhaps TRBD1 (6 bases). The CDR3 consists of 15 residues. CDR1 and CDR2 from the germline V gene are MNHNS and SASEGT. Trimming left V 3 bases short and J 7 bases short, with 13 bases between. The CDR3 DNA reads TGTGCCAGCAGTGAGCAGCGGACAGACAATTCACCCCTCCACTTT. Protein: CASSEQRTDNSPLHF.

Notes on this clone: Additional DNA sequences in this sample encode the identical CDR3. The CDR3 loop is CASSAGTSGPKVTGELFF. As DNA, the CDR3 is TGTGCCAGCAGCGCCGGGACTAGCGGACCTAAGGTCACCGGGGAGCTGTTTTTT. The chain uses TRBV5-4 and TRBJ2-2; 11 nucleotides line up with TRBD2. J gave up 4 bases and V 4 bases, and 12 bases lay outside the gene matches. There are 18 residues in the CDR3. Germline CDR1 and CDR2: SGHNT and YYREEE (reference sequence).

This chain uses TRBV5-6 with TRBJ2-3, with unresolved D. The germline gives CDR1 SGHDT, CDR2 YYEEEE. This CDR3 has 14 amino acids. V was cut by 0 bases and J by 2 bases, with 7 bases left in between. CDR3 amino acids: CASSLDSPTDTQYF. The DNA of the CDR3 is TGTGCCAGCAGCTTGGACAGCCCCACAGATACGCAGTATTTT.

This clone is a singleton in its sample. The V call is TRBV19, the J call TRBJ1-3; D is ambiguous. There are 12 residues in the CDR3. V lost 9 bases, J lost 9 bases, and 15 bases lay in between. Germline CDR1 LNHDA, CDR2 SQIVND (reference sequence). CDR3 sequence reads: CASWTVQSTIYF. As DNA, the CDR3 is TGTGCCAGCTGGACCGTCCAAAGCACCATATATTTT.

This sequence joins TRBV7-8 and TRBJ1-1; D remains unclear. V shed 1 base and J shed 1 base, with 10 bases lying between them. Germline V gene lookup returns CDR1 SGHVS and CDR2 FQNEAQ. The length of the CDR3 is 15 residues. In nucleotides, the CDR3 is TGTGCCAGCAGCTTAGTCGGGCAAACGAACACTGAAGCTTTCTTT. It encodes CASSLVGQTNTEAFF.

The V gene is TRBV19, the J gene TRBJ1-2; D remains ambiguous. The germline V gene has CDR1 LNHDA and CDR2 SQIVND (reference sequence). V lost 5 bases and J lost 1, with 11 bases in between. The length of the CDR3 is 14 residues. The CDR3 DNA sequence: TGTGCCAGTAGTCCGGTCGGGAGTAACTATGGCTACACCTTC. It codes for CASSPVGSNYGYTF.

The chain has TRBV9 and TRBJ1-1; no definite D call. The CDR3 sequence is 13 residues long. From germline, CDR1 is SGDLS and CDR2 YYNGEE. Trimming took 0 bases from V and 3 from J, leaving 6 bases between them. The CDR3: CASSVGRDTEAFF. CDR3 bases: TGTGCCAGCAGCGTAGGACGGGACACTGAAGCTTTCTTT.

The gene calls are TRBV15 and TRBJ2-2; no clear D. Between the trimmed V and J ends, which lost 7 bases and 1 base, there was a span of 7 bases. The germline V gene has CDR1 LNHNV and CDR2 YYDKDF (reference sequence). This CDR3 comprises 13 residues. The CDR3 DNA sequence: TGTGCCACCACCCCCATGAACACCGGGGAGCTGTTTTTT. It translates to CATTPMNTGELFF.

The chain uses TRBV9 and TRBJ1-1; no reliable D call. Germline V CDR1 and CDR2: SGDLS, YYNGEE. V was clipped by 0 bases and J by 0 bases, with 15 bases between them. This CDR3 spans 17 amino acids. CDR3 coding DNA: TGTGCCAGCAGCGTAGGAGACTTTATCGGGCTGAACACTGAAGCTTTCTTT. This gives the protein CASSVGDFIGLNTEAFF.

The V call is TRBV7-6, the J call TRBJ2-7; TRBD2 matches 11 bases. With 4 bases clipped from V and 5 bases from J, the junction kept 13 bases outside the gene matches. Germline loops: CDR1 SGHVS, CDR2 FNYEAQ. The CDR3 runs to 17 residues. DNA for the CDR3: TGTGCCAGCAGCTCCCCGGGACTAGCGGACCCGTCCCACGAGCAGTACTTC. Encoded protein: CASSSPGLADPSHEQYF.

The CDR3 region is CASSPPWERNNSPLHF. The CDR3 nucleotides read TGTGCCAGCTCACCACCGTGGGAACGGAATAATTCACCCCTCCACTTT. The rearrangement joins TRBV18 to TRBJ1-6; D unresolved. The CDR3 contains 16 residues. Trimming cost V 0 bases and J 5 bases, with 11 bases left between them. In germline, CDR1 is KGHSH, CDR2 LQKENI.

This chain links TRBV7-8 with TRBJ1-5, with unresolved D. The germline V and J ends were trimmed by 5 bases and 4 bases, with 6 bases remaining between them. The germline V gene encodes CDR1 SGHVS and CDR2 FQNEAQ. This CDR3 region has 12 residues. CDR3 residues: CASSPINQPQHF. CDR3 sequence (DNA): TGTGCCAGCAGCCCTATAAATCAGCCCCAGCATTTT.

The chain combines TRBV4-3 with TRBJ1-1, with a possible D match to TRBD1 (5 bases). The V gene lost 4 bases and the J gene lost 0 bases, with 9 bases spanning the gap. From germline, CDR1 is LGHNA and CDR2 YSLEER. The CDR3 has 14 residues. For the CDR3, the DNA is TGCGCCAGCAGCCTGGGACGGATGAACACTGAAGCTTTCTTT. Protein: CASSLGRMNTEAFF.

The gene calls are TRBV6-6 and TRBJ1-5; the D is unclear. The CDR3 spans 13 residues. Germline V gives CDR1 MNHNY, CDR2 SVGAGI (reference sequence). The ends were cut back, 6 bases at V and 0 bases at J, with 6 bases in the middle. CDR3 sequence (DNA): TGTGCCAGCAGGCATACTAGCAATCAGCCCCAGCATTTT. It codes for CASRHTSNQPQHF.

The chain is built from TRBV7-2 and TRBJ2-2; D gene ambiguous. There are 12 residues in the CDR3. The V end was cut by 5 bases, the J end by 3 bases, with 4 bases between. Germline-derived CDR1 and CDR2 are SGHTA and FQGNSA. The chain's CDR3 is CASSRYTGELFF. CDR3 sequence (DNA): TGTGCCAGCAGCAGATACACCGGGGAGCTGTTTTTT.

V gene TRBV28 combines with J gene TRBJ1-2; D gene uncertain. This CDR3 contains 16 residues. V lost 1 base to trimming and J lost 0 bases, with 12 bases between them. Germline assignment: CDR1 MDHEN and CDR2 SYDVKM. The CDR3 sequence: CASSLLRTYTNYGYTF. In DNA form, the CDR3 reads TGTGCCAGCAGTTTATTGAGGACGTATACTAACTATGGCTACACCTTC.

Here the CDR3 DNA reads TGTGCCAGCAGCAAGGAGGCGAACACTGAAGCTTTCTTT. Protein sequence: CASSKEANTEAFF. The chain joins TRBV9 to TRBJ1-1; unclear D gene. Trimming removed 4 bases at V and 1 base at J, with 8 bases between. The germline V gene encodes CDR1 SGDLS and CDR2 YYNGEE. This CDR3 contains 13 residues. The variable domain in full, completed from reference TRBV9 and TRBJ1-1, reads DSGVTQTPKHLITATGQRVTLRCSPRSGDLSVYWYQQSLDQGLQFLIQYYNGEERAKGNILERFSAQQFPDLHSELNLSSLELGDSALYFCASSKEANTEAFFGQGTRLTVV.

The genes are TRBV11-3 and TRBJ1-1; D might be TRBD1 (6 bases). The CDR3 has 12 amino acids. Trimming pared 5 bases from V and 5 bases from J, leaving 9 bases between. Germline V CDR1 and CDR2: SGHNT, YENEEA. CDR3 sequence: CASSERGTEAFF. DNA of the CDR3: TGTGCCAGCAGCGAAAGGGGGACTGAAGCTTTCTTT.